This T cell receptor beta chain is drawn from a study of blood T cell repertoires in COVID-19. About the research overall: Sources were T cells, B-cell-depleted T cells, or PBMCs; the material itself was cDNA or gDNA.

Method: immunoSEQ multiplex PCR; TCRdb's copy keeps in-frame clones and lacks some. Among 45,000 to 55,000 clones listed, 70% to 80% were seen once. Germline CDR1 GTSNPN, CDR2 SVGIG (reference sequence). Trimming at V came to 4 bases and at J to 0 bases, leaving 4 bases not matched to a gene. The CDR3 runs to 14 residues. What was sequenced was PBMCs or T cells enriched from blood (not recorded which). This sequence joins TRBV30 and TRBJ1-2, with TRBD1 matching over 8 bases. The sequence came from a woman in her 50s with acute COVID-19. As DNA, the CDR3 is TGTGCCTGGAAACCGACAGGGGCTAACTATGGCTACACCTTC. This codes for CAWKPTGANYGYTF.